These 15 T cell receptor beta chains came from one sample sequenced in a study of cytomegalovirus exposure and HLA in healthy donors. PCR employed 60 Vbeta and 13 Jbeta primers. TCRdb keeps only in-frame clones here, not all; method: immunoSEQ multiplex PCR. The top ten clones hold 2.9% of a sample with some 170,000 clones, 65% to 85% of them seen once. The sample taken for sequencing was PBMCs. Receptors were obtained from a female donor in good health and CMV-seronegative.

The CDR3 region has the DNA TGTGCCAGCAGTCGACAGGGGGCATTCTACGAGCAGTACTTC. This encodes CASSRQGAFYEQYF. The chain joins TRBV28 to TRBJ2-7; 10 nucleotides agree with TRBD1. The V segment lost 5 bases and the J segment 3 bases; nucleotides outside the gene matches: 4. There are 14 residues in the CDR3. Germline CDR1 and CDR2: MDHEN and SYDVKM.

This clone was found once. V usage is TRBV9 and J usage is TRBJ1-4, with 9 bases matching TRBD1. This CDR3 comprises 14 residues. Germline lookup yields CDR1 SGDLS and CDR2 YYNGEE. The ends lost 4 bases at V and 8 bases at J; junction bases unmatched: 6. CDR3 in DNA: TGTGCCAGCAGCAGGGGACAGGGAGGCGAAAAACTGTTTTTT. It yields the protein CASSRGQGGEKLFF.

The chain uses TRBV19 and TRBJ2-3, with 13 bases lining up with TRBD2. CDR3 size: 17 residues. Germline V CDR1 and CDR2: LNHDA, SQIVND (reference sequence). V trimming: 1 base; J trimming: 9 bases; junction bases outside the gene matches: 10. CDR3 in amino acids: CASSIVWTSGGPDTQYF. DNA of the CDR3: TGTGCCAGTAGTATAGTCTGGACTAGCGGGGGCCCGGACACGCAGTATTTT. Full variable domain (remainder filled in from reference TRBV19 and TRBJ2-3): DGGITQSPKYLFRKEGQNVTLSCEQNLNHDAMYWYRQDPGQGLRLIYYSQIVNDFQKGDIAEGYSVSREKKESFPLTVTSAQKNPTAFYLCASSIVWTSGGPDTQYFGPGTRLTVL.

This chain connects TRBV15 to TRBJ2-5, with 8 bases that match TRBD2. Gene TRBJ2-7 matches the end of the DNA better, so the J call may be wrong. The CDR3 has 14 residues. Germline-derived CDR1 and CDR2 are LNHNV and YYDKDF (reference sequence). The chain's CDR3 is CATSYTSGSYEQYF. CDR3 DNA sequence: TGTGCCACCAGTTATACTAGCGGTTCCTACGAGCAGTACTTC.

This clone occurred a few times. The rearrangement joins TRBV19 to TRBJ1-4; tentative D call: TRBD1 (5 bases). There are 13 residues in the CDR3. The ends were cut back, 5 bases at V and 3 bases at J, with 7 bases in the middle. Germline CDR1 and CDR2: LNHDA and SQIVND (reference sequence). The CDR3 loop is CASSDRPNEKLFF. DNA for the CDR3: TGTGCCAGTAGTGACAGACCTAATGAAAAACTGTTTTTT.

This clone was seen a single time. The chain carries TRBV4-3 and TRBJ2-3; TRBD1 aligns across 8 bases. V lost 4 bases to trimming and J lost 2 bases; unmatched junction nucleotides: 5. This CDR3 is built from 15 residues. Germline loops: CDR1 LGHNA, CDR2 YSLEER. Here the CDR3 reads CASSRDRTYTDTQYF. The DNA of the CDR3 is TGCGCCAGCAGCCGGGACAGGACCTACACAGATACGCAGTATTTT.

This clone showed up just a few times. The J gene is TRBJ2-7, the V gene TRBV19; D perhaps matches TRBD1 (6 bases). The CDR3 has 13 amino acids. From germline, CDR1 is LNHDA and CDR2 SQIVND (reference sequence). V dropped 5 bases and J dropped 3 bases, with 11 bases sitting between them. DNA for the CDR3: TGTGCCAGTAGTGTGGGACAAATCTACGAGCAGTACTTC. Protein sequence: CASSVGQIYEQYF.

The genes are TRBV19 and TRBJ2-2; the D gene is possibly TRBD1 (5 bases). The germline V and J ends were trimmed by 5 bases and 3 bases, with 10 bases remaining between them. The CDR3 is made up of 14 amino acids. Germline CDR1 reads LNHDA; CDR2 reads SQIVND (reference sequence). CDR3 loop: CASSWGLHTGELFF. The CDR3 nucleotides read TGTGCCAGTAGTTGGGGCCTTCACACCGGGGAGCTGTTTTTT.

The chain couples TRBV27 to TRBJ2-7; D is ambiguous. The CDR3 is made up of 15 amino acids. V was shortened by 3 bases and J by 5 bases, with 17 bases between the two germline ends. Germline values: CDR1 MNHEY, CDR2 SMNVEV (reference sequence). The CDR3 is CASSFLGAGENEQYF. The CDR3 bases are TGTGCCAGCAGTTTTCTTGGCGCCGGAGAAAACGAGCAGTACTTC.

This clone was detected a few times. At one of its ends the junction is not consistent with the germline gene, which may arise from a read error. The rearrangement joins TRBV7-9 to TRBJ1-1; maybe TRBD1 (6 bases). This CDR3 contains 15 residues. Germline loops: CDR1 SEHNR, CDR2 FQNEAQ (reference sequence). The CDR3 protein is CSSSFEQGINTEAFF. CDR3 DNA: TGTTCCAGCAGCTTTGAACAGGGTATTAACACTGAAGCTTTCTTT.

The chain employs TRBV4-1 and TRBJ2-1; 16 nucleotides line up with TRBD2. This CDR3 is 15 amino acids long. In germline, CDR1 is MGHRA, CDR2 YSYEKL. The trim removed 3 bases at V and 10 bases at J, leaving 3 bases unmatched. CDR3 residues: CASSQGLAGGWEQFF. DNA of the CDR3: TGCGCCAGCAGCCAGGGACTAGCGGGGGGGTGGGAGCAGTTCTTC.

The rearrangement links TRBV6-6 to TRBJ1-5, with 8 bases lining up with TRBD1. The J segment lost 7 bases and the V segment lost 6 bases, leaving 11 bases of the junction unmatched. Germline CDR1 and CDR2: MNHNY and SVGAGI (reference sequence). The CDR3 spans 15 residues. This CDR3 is CASRPTQGAEQPQHF. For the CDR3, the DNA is TGTGCCAGCAGACCAACCCAGGGGGCGGAACAGCCCCAGCATTTT.

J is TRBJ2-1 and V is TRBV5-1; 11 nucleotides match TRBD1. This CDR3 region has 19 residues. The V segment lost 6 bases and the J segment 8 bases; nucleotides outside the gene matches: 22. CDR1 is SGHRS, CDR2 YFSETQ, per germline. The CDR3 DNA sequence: TGCGCCAGCATACCCGGTAAATTTACGCCGGGACAGGGGGTCCATGAGCAGTTCTTC. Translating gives CASIPGKFTPGQGVHEQFF.

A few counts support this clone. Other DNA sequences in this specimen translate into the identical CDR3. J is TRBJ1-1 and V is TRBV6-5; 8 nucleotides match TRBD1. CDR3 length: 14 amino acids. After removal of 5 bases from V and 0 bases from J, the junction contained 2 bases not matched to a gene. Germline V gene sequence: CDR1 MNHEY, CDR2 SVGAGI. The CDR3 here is CASSRQGLNTEAFF. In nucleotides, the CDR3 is TGTGCCAGCAGTCGACAGGGGCTGAACACTGAAGCTTTCTTT.

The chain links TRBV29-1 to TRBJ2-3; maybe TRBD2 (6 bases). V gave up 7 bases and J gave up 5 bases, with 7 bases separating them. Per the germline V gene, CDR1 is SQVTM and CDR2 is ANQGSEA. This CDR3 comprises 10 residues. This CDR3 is CSGGEDTQYF. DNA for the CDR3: TGCAGCGGCGGGGAAGATACGCAGTATTTT.